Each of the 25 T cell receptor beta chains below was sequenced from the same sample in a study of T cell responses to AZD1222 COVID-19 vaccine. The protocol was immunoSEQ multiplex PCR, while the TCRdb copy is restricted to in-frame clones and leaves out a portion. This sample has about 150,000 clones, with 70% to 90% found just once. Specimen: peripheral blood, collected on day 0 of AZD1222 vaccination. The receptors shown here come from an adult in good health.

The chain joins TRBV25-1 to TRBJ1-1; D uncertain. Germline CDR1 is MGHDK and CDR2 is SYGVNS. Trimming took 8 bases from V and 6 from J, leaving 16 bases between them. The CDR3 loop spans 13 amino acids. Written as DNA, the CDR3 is TGTGCCAGCGGAAAGACCGGGTCGGCTGAAGCTTTCTTT. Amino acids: CASGKTGSAEAFF.

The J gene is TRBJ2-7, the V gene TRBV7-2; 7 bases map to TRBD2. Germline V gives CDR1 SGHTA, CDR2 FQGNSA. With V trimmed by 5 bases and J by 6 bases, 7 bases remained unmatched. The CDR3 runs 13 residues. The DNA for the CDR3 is TGTGCCAGCAGCGTATCACGGGGGGTCGAGCAGTACTTC. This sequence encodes CASSVSRGVEQYF.

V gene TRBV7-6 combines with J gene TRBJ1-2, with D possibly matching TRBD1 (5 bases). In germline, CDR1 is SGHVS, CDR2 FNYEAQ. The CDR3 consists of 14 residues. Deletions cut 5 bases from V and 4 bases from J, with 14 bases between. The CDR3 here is CASSGTGSGYGYTF. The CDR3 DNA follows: TGTGCCAGCAGCGGGACCGGGTCCGGCTATGGCTACACCTTC.

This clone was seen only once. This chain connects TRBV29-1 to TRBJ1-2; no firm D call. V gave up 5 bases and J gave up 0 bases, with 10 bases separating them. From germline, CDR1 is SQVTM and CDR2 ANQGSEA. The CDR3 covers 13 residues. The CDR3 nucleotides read TGCAGCGTTTTCCAGACTTCTAACTATGGCTACACCTTC. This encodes CSVFQTSNYGYTF.

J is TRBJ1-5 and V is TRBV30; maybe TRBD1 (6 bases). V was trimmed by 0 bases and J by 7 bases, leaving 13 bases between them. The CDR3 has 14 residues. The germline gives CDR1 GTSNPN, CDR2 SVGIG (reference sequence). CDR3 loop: CAWSVPGARQPQHF. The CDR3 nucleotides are TGTGCCTGGAGTGTACCAGGGGCTCGGCAGCCCCAGCATTTT.

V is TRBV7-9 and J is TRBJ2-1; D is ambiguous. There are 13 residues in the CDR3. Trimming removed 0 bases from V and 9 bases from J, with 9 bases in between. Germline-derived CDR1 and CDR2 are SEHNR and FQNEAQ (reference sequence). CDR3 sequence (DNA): TGTGCCAGCAGCTTAGCCCCTTCGCGTGAGCAGTTCTTC. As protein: CASSLAPSREQFF.

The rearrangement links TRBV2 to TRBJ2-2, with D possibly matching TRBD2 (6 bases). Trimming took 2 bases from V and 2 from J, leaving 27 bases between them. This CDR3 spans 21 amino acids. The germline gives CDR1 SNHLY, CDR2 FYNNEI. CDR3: CASSEPQWRAGGGINTGELFF. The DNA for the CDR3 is TGTGCCAGCAGTGAACCACAATGGAGGGCCGGTGGCGGTATTAACACCGGGGAGCTGTTTTTT.

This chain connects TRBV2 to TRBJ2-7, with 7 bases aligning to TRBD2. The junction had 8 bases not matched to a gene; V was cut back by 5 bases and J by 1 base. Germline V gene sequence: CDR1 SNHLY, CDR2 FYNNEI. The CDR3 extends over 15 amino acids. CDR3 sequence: CASSPFGGGSYEQYF. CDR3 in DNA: TGTGCCAGCAGTCCCTTTGGGGGGGGATCCTACGAGCAGTACTTC. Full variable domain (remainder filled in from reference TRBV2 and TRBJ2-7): EPEVTQTPSHQVTQMGQEVILRCVPISNHLYFYWYRQILGQKVEFLVSFYNNEISEKSEIFDDQFSVERPDGSNFTLKIRSTKLEDSAMYFCASSPFGGGSYEQYFGPGTRLTVT.

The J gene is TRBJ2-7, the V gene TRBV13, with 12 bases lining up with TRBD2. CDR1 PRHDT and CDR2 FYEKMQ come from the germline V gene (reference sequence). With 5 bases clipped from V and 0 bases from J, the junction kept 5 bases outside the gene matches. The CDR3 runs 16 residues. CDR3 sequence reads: CASSGRTSGISYEQYF. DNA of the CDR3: TGTGCCAGCAGCGGTCGGACTAGCGGGATCTCCTACGAGCAGTACTTC.

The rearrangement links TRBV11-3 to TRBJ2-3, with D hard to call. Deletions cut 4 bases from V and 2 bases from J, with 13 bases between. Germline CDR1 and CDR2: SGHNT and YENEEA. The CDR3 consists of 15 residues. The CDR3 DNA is TGTGCCAGCAGCTCCGGCGAAACCCCCACAGATACGCAGTATTTT. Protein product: CASSSGETPTDTQYF.

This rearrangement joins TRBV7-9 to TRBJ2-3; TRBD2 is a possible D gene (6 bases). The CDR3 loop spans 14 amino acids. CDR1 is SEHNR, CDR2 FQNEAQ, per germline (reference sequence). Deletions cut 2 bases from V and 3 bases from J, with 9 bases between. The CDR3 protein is CASSLPRGTDTQYF. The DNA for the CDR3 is TGTGCCAGCAGCTTACCCCGGGGGACAGATACGCAGTATTTT.

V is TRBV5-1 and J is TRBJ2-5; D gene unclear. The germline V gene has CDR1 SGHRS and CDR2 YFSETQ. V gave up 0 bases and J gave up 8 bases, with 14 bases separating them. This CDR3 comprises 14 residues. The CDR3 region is CASSLGPTPDTQYF. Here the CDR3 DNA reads TGCGCCAGCAGCTTGGGGCCGACGCCAGACACCCAGTACTTC.

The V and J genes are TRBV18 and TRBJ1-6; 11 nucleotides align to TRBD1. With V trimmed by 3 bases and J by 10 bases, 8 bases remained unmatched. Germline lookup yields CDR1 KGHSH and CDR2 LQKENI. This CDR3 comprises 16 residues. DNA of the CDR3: TGTGCCAGCTCACCGGGACAGGGGGGGCCTGGGTCACCCCTCCACTTT. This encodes CASSPGQGGPGSPLHF. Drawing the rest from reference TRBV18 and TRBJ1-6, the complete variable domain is NAGVMQNPRHLVRRRGQEARLRCSPMKGHSHVYWYRQLPEEGLKFMVYLQKENIIDESGMPKERFSAEFPKEGPSILRIQQVVRGDSAAYFCASSPGQGGPGSPLHFGNGTRLTVT.

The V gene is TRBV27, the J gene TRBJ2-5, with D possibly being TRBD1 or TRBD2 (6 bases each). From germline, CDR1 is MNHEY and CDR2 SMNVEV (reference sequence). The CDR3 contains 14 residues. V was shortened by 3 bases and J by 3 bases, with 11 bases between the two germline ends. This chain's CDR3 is CASSFRGGEETQYF. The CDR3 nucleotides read TGTGCCAGCAGTTTCAGGGGAGGTGAAGAGACCCAGTACTTC.

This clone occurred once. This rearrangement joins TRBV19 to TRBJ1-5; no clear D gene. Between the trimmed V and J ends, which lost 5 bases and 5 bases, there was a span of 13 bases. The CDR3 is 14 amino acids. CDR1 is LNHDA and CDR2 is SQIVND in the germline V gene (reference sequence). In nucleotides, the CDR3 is TGTGCCAGTAGTTCTTGGACGGATTATCAGCCCCAGCATTTT. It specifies CASSSWTDYQPQHF. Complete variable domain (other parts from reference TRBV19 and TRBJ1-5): DGGITQSPKYLFRKEGQNVTLSCEQNLNHDAMYWYRQDPGQGLRLIYYSQIVNDFQKGDIAEGYSVSREKKESFPLTVTSAQKNPTAFYLCASSSWTDYQPQHFGDGTRLSIL.

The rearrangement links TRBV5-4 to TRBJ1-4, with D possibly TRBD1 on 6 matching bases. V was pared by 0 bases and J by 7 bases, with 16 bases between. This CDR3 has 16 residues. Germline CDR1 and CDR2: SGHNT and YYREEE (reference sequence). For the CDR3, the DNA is TGTGCCAGCAGCTTGGAGGGGGGGCCCAGTCGTGAAAAACTGTTTTTT. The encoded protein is CASSLEGGPSREKLFF.

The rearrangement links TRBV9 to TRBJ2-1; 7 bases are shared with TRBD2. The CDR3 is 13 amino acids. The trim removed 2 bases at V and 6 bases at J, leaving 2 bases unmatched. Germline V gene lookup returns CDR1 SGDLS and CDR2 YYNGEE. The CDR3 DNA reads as TGTGCCAGCAGCGTGGGGGGGTCCAATGAGCAGTTCTTC. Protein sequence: CASSVGGSNEQFF.

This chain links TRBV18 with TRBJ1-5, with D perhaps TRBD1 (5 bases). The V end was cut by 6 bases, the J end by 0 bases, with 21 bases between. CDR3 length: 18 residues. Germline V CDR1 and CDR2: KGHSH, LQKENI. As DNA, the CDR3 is TGTGCCAGCTCCCCGGAGAGTAGCAGGGAGACTAGCAATCAGCCCCAGCATTTT. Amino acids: CASSPESSRETSNQPQHF.

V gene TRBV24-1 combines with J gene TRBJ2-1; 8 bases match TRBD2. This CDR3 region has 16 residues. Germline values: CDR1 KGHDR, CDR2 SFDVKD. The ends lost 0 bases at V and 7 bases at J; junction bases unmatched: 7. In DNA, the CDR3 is TGTGCCACCAGTGATTTGTCCAGCGGGAGTAATAATGAGCAGTTCTTC. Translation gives CATSDLSSGSNNEQFF.

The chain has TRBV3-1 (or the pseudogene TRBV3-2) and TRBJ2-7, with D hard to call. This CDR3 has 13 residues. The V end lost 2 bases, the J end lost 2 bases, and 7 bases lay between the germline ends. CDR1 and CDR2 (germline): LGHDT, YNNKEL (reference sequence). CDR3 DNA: TGTGCCAGCAGCCAACCCCCGGCCTACGAGCAGTACTTC. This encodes CASSQPPAYEQYF.

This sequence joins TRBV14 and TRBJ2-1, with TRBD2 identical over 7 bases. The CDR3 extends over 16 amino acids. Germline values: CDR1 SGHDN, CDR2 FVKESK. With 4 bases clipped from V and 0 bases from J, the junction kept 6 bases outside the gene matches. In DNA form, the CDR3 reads TGTGCCAGCAGCCGCCTCGGGGGGAGCTCCTACAATGAGCAGTTCTTC. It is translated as CASSRLGGSSYNEQFF.

This CDR3 is CATSRFSGAGDQPQHF. In DNA, the CDR3 is TGTGCCACCAGCAGATTCTCCGGGGCAGGGGATCAGCCCCAGCATTTT. The chain carries TRBV15 and TRBJ1-5; D is possibly TRBD1 (6 bases). CDR1 is LNHNV, CDR2 YYDKDF, per germline (reference sequence). V lost 2 bases and J 5 bases, leaving 16 bases between the germline ends. The CDR3 runs 16 residues.

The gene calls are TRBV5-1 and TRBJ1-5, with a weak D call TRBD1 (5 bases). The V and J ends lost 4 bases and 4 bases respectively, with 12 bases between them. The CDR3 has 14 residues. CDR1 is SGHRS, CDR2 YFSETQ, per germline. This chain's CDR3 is CASSPDTSNQPQHF. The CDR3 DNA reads TGCGCCAGCAGCCCGGACACCTCAAATCAGCCCCAGCATTTT.

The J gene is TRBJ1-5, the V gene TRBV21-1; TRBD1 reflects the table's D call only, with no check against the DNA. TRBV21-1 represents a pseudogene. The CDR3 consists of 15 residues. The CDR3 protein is CASTTSGQNNQPQHF. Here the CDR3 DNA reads TGTGCCAGCACTACGTCCGGACAGAACAATCAGCCCCAGCATTTT.

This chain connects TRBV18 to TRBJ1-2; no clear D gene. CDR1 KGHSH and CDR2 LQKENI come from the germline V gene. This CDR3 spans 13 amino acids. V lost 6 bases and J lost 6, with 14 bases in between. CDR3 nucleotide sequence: TGTGCCAGCTCCGCCTTACAGAGAGATGGCTACACCTTC. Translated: CASSALQRDGYTF.